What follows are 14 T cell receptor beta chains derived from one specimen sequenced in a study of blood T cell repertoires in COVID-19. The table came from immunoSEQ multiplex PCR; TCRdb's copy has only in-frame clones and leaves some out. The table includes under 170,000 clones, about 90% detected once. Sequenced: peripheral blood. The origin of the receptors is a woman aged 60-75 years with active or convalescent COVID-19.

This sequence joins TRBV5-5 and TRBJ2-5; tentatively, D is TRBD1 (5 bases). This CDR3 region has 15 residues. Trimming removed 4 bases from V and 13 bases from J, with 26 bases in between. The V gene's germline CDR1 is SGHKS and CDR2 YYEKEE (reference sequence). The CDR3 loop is CASSPAAQSERGGYF. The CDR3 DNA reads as TGTGCCAGCAGCCCGGCCGCCCAGAGTGAAAGGGGCGGGTACTTC.

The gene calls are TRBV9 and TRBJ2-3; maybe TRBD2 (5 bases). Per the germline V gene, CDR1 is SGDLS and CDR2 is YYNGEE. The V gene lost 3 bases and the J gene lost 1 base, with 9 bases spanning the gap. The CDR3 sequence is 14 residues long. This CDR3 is CASSASLGTDTQYF. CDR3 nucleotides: TGTGCCAGCAGCGCTAGCCTTGGCACAGATACGCAGTATTTT.

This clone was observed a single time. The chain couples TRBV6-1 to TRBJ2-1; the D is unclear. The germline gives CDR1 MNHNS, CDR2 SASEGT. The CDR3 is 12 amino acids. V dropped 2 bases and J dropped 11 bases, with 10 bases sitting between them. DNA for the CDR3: TGTGCCAGCAGTGAACACGGTAGAAAGCAGTTCTTC. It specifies CASSEHGRKQFF.

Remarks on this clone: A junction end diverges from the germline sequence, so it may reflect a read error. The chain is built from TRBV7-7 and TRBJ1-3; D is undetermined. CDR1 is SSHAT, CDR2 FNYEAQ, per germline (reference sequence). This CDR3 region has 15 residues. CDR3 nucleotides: TGTGCTAGCAGCTTAGAAGCCGGAGCTGGAAACACCATATATTTT. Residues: CASSLEAGAGNTIYF. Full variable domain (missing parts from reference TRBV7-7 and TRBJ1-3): GAGVSQSPRYKVTKRGQDVTLRCDPISSHATLYWYQQALGQGPEFLTYFNYEAQPDKSGLPSDRFSAERPEGSISTLTIQRTEQRDSAMYRCASSLEAGAGNTIYFGEGSWLTVV.

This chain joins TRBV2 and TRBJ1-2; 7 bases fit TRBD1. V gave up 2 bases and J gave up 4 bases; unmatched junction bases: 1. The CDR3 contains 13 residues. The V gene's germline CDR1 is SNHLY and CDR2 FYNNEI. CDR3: CASSESGGYGYTF. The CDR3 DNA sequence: TGTGCCAGCAGTGAATCAGGGGGCTATGGCTACACCTTC.

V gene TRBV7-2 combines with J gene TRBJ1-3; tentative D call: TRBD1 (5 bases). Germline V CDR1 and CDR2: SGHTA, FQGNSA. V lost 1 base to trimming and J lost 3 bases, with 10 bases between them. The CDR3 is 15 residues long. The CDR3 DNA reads TGTGCCAGCAGCTTAGGAGACAGATATGGAAACACCATATATTTT. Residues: CASSLGDRYGNTIYF.

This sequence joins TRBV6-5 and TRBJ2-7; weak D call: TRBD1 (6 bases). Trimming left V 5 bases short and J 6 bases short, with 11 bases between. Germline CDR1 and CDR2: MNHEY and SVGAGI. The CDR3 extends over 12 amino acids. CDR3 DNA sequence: TGTGCCAGCAGTAAGGGACACCTCGAGCAGTACTTC. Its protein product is CASSKGHLEQYF.

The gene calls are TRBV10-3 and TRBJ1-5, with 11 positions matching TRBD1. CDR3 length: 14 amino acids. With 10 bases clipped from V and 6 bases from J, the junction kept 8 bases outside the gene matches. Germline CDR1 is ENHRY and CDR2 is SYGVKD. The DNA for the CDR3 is TGTGCCACCCGGGACAGGGGGATCGGTCAGCCCCAGCATTTT. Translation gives CATRDRGIGQPQHF.

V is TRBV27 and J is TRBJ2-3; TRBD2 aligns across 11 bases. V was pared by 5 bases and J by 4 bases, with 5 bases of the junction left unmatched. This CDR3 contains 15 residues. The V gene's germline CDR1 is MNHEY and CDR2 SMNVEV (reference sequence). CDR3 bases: TGTGCCAGCAGTGGACCGGGACTAGCGGCAGATACGCAGTATTTT. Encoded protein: CASSGPGLAADTQYF.

The CDR3 is CASSLGSVGGNTQYF. CDR3 DNA: TGTGCCAGCAGCTTGGGGTCCGTCGGAGGGAATACGCAGTATTTT. V is TRBV5-6 and J is TRBJ2-3, with TRBD2 as a possible D gene (6 bases). This CDR3 is 15 amino acids long. The germline V and J ends were trimmed by 0 bases and 7 bases, with 15 bases remaining between them. Germline loops: CDR1 SGHDT, CDR2 YYEEEE.

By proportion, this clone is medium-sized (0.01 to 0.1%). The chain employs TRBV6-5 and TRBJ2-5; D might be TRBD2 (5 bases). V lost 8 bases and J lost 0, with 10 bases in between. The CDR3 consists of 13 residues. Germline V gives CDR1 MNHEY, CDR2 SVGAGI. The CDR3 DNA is TGTGCCAGCGGAAGGAGGAACCAAGAGACCCAGTACTTC. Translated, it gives CASGRRNQETQYF.

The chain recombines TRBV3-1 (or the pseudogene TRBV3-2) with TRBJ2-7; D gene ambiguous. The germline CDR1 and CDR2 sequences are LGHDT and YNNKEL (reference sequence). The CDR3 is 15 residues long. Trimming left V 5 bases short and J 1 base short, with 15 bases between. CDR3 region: CASSTTFTGSYEQYF. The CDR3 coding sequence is TGTGCCAGCAGCACTACCTTCACTGGTTCCTACGAGCAGTACTTC.

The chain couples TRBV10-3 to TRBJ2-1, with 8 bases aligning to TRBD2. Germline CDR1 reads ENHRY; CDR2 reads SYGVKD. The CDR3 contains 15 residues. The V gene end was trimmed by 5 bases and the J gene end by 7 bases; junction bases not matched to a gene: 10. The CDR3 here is CAISRLGGAGNEQFF. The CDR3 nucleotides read TGTGCCATCAGTAGACTCGGGGGGGCCGGGAATGAGCAGTTCTTC.

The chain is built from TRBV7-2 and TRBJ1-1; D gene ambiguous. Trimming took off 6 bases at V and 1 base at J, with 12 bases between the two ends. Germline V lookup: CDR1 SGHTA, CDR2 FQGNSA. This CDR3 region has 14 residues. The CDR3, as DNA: TGTGCCAGCAGTAAGAGTGCCGGGAACACTGAAGCTTTCTTT. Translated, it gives CASSKSAGNTEAFF.